What follows are 20 T cell receptor beta chains derived from one specimen sequenced in a study of post-analysis software for immune sequencing data. General study results and limits: Patients showed TRBV5-6, TRBV5-1 and TRBV20-1 among several TRBV segments more frequent than in controls.

Antigen specificity for these receptors is unknown. cDNA libraries for TCR beta contained unique molecular identifiers. TCRdb passed the PCR reads through MiXCR, listing each CDR3 protein once. The sample includes some 690,000 distinct CDR3 sequences, 30% seen only once; the top ten take roughly 0.54%. The source material was blood. The receptor set was obtained from a girl between 5 and 17 years old with multiple sclerosis.

This clonotype was detected only a few times. This chain connects TRBV18 to TRBJ1-5; D call uncertain. The length of the CDR3 is 13 residues. Germline V gives CDR1 KGHSH, CDR2 LQKENI. V shed 1 base and J shed 3 bases, with 4 bases lying between them. The DNA for the CDR3 is TGTGCCAGCTCACCACGGGACAATCAGCCCCAGCATTTT. It yields the protein CASSPRDNQPQHF.

The rearrangement joins TRBV6-1 to TRBJ1-5, with 8 bases aligning to TRBD1. V trimming: 5 bases; J trimming: 4 bases; junction bases outside the gene matches: 7. The length of the CDR3 is 15 residues. The germline V gene encodes CDR1 MNHNS and CDR2 SASEGT. The CDR3 coding sequence is TGTGCCAGCAGTAACGCAGGGGGCGAAAATCAGCCCCAGCATTTT. Translated, it gives CASSNAGGENQPQHF.

The V call is TRBV10-3, the J call TRBJ2-1; 14 bases map to TRBD2. This CDR3 has 15 amino acids. The V and J ends lost 10 bases and 8 bases, in that order; junction bases with no gene match: 10. Germline values: CDR1 ENHRY, CDR2 SYGVKD. In nucleotides, the CDR3 is TGTGCCAGCGGCGGGACTAGCGGGGGCGGGGATGAGCAGTTCTTC. This translates into CASGGTSGGGDEQFF.

This clonotype came up a few times. The chain joins TRBV20-1 to TRBJ1-2; possible D gene TRBD1, 5 bases. The germline V gene encodes CDR1 DFQATT and CDR2 SNEGSKA (reference sequence). The CDR3 consists of 12 residues. Trimming left V 5 bases short and J 8 bases short, with 15 bases between. In nucleotides, the CDR3 is TGCAGTGCTCCATTGGGGCTTTGGGGCTACACCTTC. As protein: CSAPLGLWGYTF.

The genes are TRBV6-5 and TRBJ1-5; maybe TRBD1 (6 bases). The germline CDR1 and CDR2 sequences are MNHEY and SVGAGI. The length of the CDR3 is 13 residues. Trimming stripped 4 bases from V and 5 bases from J, with 9 bases between. The CDR3 coding sequence is TGTGCCAGCAGTTCTAGACAGGATCAGCCCCAGCATTTT. Protein: CASSSRQDQPQHF.

The rearrangement joins TRBV9 to TRBJ2-7; no definite D call. The CDR3 has 12 residues. Trimming took off 2 bases at V and 7 bases at J, with 10 bases between the two ends. Germline CDR1 is SGDLS and CDR2 is YYNGEE. The CDR3 DNA follows: TGTGCCAGCAGCGTCCCTCAAGGGGAGCAGTACTTC. Protein product: CASSVPQGEQYF.

This clonotype was recorded at least ten times. V gene TRBV10-3 combines with J gene TRBJ2-1; D remains ambiguous. V was clipped by 2 bases and J by 4 bases, with 21 bases between them. Germline loops: CDR1 ENHRY, CDR2 SYGVKD. CDR3 length: 18 amino acids. The CDR3 is CAISETHGRAFPYNEQFF. CDR3 coding DNA: TGTGCCATCAGTGAGACTCACGGAAGAGCGTTCCCATACAATGAGCAGTTCTTC.

The chain couples TRBV29-1 to TRBJ1-2, with D unclear. The CDR3 runs to 13 residues. V shed 5 bases and J shed 0 bases, with 10 bases lying between them. Per the germline V gene, CDR1 is SQVTM and CDR2 is ANQGSEA. The CDR3 DNA sequence: TGCAGCGTTACGTTCCGAGCTAACTATGGCTACACCTTC. Its protein product is CSVTFRANYGYTF.

This clonotype showed up just a few times. The CDR3 DNA sequence: TGTGCCACCAGTGATCACCTCGTTCATTCACCCCTCCACTTT. Translating it yields CATSDHLVHSPLHF. The chain carries TRBV24-1 and TRBJ1-6, with D unresolved. The CDR3 is 14 residues long. With 3 bases removed from V and 8 bases from J, the gap between germline ends came to 10 bases. Germline V gene data show CDR1 as KGHDR and CDR2 as SFDVKD.

This chain joins TRBV7-2 and TRBJ2-7; TRBD2 matches at 11 bases. Germline CDR1 is SGHTA and CDR2 is FQGNSA. V shed 5 bases and J 6 bases; nucleotides not matched to a gene: 15. The CDR3 length is 17 residues. The CDR3 reads CASSPQITSGRRGEQYF. The CDR3 region has the DNA TGTGCCAGCAGCCCCCAGATTACTAGCGGGAGAAGAGGCGAGCAGTACTTC.

This clonotype was recorded a few times. The chain has TRBV20-1 and TRBJ2-5, with TRBD2 matching over 7 bases. Germline-derived CDR1 and CDR2 are DFQATT and SNEGSKA (reference sequence). V dropped 1 base and J dropped 5; count of bases not matched to a gene: 7. The CDR3 is 14 amino acids. The CDR3: CSARGWGGVETQYF. In DNA form, the CDR3 reads TGCAGTGCTAGAGGTTGGGGGGGGGTGGAGACCCAGTACTTC.

The V call is TRBV15, the J call TRBJ1-5, with 7 bases identical to TRBD1. Losses at the gene ends were 5 bases for V and 1 base for J; bases not matched to a gene: 5. CDR3 size: 15 residues. Germline CDR1 reads LNHNV; CDR2 reads YYDKDF (reference sequence). CDR3 DNA: TGTGCCACCAGCCCACAGACAGGGAGCAATCAGCCCCAGCATTTT. Its translation: CATSPQTGSNQPQHF.

For this clonotype: One junction end does not reproduce the germline sequence, and a read error may be involved. The chain recombines TRBV6-2 or TRBV6-3 with TRBJ2-1; D is unclear. CDR1 and CDR2 from the germline V gene are MNHEY and SVGEGT. This CDR3 has 14 amino acids. Here the CDR3 reads CASSFFVSYNGQFF. The CDR3 DNA reads as TGTGCCAGCAGTTTTTTCGTCTCCTACAATGGGCAGTTCTTC.

CDR3 DNA sequence: TGTGCCAGCAGCTTAGGGCACCTGAACAATGAGCAGTTCTTC. Its protein product is CASSLGHLNNEQFF. The rearrangement links TRBV7-8 to TRBJ2-1; no reliable D call. The germline V gene encodes CDR1 SGHVS and CDR2 FQNEAQ. V was clipped by 1 base and J by 5 bases, with 9 bases between them. CDR3 length: 14 amino acids.

In its sample, this clonotype was seen many times. The chain combines TRBV10-3 with TRBJ2-1; TRBD1 matches 9 bases. The trim removed 8 bases at V and 8 bases at J, leaving 10 bases unmatched. The CDR3 loop spans 14 amino acids. Germline CDR1 ENHRY, CDR2 SYGVKD. CDR3 sequence (DNA): TGTGCCATCCGGGGGAGGGACAGGGACGATGAGCAGTTCTTC. It translates to CAIRGRDRDDEQFF.

Only a few counts were recorded for this clonotype. The rearrangement uses TRBV20-1 and TRBJ2-2; 8 nucleotides match TRBD1. The V gene's germline CDR1 is DFQATT and CDR2 SNEGSKA (reference sequence). The CDR3 contains 15 residues. After removal of 5 bases from V and 4 bases from J, the junction contained 9 bases not matched to a gene. CDR3 region: CSALGQGAPTGELFF. The CDR3 DNA is TGCAGTGCTCTAGGGCAGGGGGCGCCCACCGGGGAGCTGTTTTTT.

The chain has TRBV20-1 and TRBJ2-5; 10 positions match TRBD2. This CDR3 has 14 amino acids. CDR1 is DFQATT and CDR2 is SNEGSKA in the germline V gene (reference sequence). V dropped 5 bases and J dropped 2; count of bases not matched to a gene: 5. CDR3 coding DNA: TGCAGTGCTTCCGGGACTAGCGTACAAGAGACCCAGTACTTC. Protein sequence: CSASGTSVQETQYF.

The rearrangement uses TRBV20-1 and TRBJ1-4, with D perhaps matching TRBD1 (5 bases). Germline CDR1 DFQATT, CDR2 SNEGSKA (reference sequence). Trimming cost V 0 bases and J 8 bases, with 16 bases left between them. CDR3 length: 15 residues. The CDR3 nucleotides read TGCAGTGCTAGAGATCCCGCCAGGGTAGGAGAAAAACTGTTTTTT. This codes for CSARDPARVGEKLFF.

This clonotype came up a few times. The genes are TRBV20-1 and TRBJ2-2; D not resolved. This CDR3 is 13 amino acids long. V dropped 5 bases and J dropped 4 bases, with 11 bases sitting between them. Germline-derived CDR1 and CDR2 are DFQATT and SNEGSKA (reference sequence). CDR3 nucleotides: TGCAGTGCTCCCAAGGACGGCACCGGGGAGCTGTTTTTT. Protein sequence: CSAPKDGTGELFF.

Details on this clonotype: An end of the junction does not agree with germline; a read error may underlie this. The rearrangement links TRBV5-1 to TRBJ1-1; 7 bases match TRBD1. The CDR3 is 12 amino acids. The germline CDR1 and CDR2 sequences are SGHRS and YFSETQ. The CDR3 loop reads CAGSFDRAGAFF. DNA of the CDR3: TGCGCCGGCAGCTTCGACAGGGCAGGAGCTTTCTTT.